One sample yielded the 28 T cell receptor beta chains listed below, sequenced in a study of shared clonotypes between healthy human individuals. The table came from immunoSEQ multiplex PCR; TCRdb's copy has only in-frame clones and leaves some out. The sample includes about half a million clones, 75% to 80% of them seen just once. The sequenced sample was PBMCs. The source of these receptors is a woman in her 40s in good health. Some clones in this sample may be carry-over from other donors' samples.

In its sample, this clone was seen many times. Compared with germline, one end of the junction differs, possibly owing to a read error. The sample holds other DNA sequences that translate to the same CDR3. The chain joins TRBV7-3 to TRBJ2-7, with unresolved D. This CDR3 region has 12 residues. Germline CDR1 is SGHTA and CDR2 is FQGTGA. CDR3 residues: CASSQGPEQVPF. The CDR3 DNA is TGTGCCAGCAGCCAAGGCCCCGAGCAGGTTCCCTTC.

The chain has TRBV6-1 and TRBJ2-1; D not certain. This CDR3 is built from 12 residues. Looked up from germline, CDR1 is MNHNS and CDR2 is SASEGT. Between the trimmed V and J ends, which lost 6 bases and 12 bases, there was a span of 15 bases. The CDR3 here is CASRSVLASQFF. The CDR3 region has the DNA TGTGCCAGCAGATCCGTTTTAGCATCGCAGTTCTTC.

The gene calls are TRBV28 and TRBJ2-7, with D perhaps TRBD2 (6 bases). CDR1 and CDR2 (germline): MDHEN, SYDVKM. Trimming removed 4 bases at V and 3 bases at J, with 16 bases between. This CDR3 spans 15 amino acids. The CDR3 DNA sequence: TGTGCCAGCAGTTCCCCAGCGGAGGGAATCTACGAGCAGTACTTC. This sequence encodes CASSSPAEGIYEQYF.

The rearrangement links TRBV28 to TRBJ2-7, with TRBD2 identical over 9 bases. Germline assignment: CDR1 MDHEN and CDR2 SYDVKM. The ends lost 2 bases at V and 0 bases at J; junction bases unmatched: 5. This CDR3 spans 16 amino acids. This CDR3 reads CASSLTSGRPSYEQYF. Written as DNA, the CDR3 is TGTGCCAGCAGTTTAACTAGCGGGCGTCCCTCCTACGAGCAGTACTTC.

On this clone itself: A much more abundant neighbour one base away suggests this may be a read error. This sequence joins TRBV7-2 and TRBJ2-1; TRBD2 aligns across 11 bases. This CDR3 region has 15 residues. The germline V gene has CDR1 SGHTA and CDR2 FQGNSA. V shed 1 base and J 6 bases; nucleotides not matched to a gene: 2. The CDR3 reads CASSLVSGRVNEQFF. CDR3 DNA sequence: TGTGCCAGCAGCTTAGTTAGCGGGAGGGTCAATGAGCAGTTCTTC.

V usage is TRBV9 and J usage is TRBJ2-2; TRBD1 agrees at 9 bases. The CDR3 sequence is 15 residues long. Germline V gene lookup returns CDR1 SGDLS and CDR2 YYNGEE. Trimming took 0 bases from V and 6 from J; bases not matched to a gene: 3. CDR3 sequence (DNA): TGTGCCAGCAGCGTAGCTGGGACAGGGCCCGGGGAGCTGTTTTTT. This gives the protein CASSVAGTGPGELFF. Filled out from reference TRBV9 and TRBJ2-2, the complete variable domain reads DSGVTQTPKHLITATGQRVTLRCSPRSGDLSVYWYQQSLDQGLQFLIQYYNGEERAKGNILERFSAQQFPDLHSELNLSSLELGDSALYFCASSVAGTGPGELFFGEGSRLTVL.

This chain links TRBV5-8 with TRBJ2-7; 8 nucleotides agree with TRBD2. Germline CDR1 and CDR2: SGHTS and YDEGEE. This CDR3 region has 13 residues. V trimming: 7 bases; J trimming: 4 bases; junction bases outside the gene matches: 7. Here the CDR3 DNA reads TGTGCCAGCGCTAGCGGGCTTGAGTACGAGCAGTACTTC. As protein: CASASGLEYEQYF.

Written as DNA, the CDR3 is TGTGCCAGCAGTTTTGGCCCCGGGACAGGGAACTATGGCTACACCTTC. Amino acid sequence: CASSFGPGTGNYGYTF. The rearrangement links TRBV27 to TRBJ1-2; 9 bases map to TRBD1. The CDR3 length is 16 residues. V trimming: 3 bases; J trimming: 2 bases; junction bases outside the gene matches: 7. The V gene's germline CDR1 is MNHEY and CDR2 SMNVEV (reference sequence).

The chain couples TRBV11-3 to TRBJ2-1; TRBD2 agrees at 11 bases. Germline CDR1 reads SGHNT; CDR2 reads YENEEA. The CDR3 loop spans 17 amino acids. V dropped 1 base and J dropped 2; count of bases not matched to a gene: 4. The CDR3 coding sequence is TGTGCCAGCAGCTTAGCTCCGACTAGCGGGACCTACAATGAGCAGTTCTTC. This codes for CASSLAPTSGTYNEQFF.

This chain links TRBV15 with TRBJ2-2; TRBD2 matches at 9 bases. J gave up 4 bases and V 4 bases, and 10 bases lay outside the gene matches. This CDR3 comprises 17 residues. Germline-derived CDR1 and CDR2 are LNHNV and YYDKDF (reference sequence). The CDR3 DNA sequence: TGTGCCACCAGCACGGGACTAGCAGAGTTGGTCACCGGGGAGCTGTTTTTT. Translated, it gives CATSTGLAELVTGELFF.

This chain connects TRBV29-1 to TRBJ2-3, with 7 bases matching TRBD2. The CDR3 runs 13 residues. The germline V gene encodes CDR1 SQVTM and CDR2 ANQGSEA. Trimming cost V 7 bases and J 0 bases; bases outside gene matches: 4. The DNA of the CDR3 is TGCAGCGCTTGGGGGGGTAGCACAGATACGCAGTATTTT. Translation gives CSAWGGSTDTQYF.

This chain uses TRBV7-9 with TRBJ1-2, with D possibly TRBD1 on 6 matching bases. The CDR3 has 11 amino acids. V gave up 5 bases and J gave up 10 bases, with 11 bases separating them. From germline, CDR1 is SEHNR and CDR2 FQNEAQ (reference sequence). The CDR3 coding sequence is TGTGCCAGCAGCCGGACAGATGTCTACACCTTC. Translation: CASSRTDVYTF.

Turning to this clone: A far larger clone is off by one base, so a read error is likely. The chain couples TRBV18 to TRBJ2-2; D gene ambiguous. From germline, CDR1 is KGHSH and CDR2 LQKENI. The CDR3 runs to 13 residues. CDR3 amino acids: CAGSPWAIGELFF. As DNA, the CDR3 is TGTGCCGGCTCACCGTGGGCTATCGGGGAGCTGTTTTTT.

The V gene is TRBV27, the J gene TRBJ2-7, with TRBD2 as a possible D gene (5 bases). CDR1 and CDR2 from the germline V gene are MNHEY and SMNVEV (reference sequence). The CDR3 length is 15 residues. V lost 5 bases, J lost 1 base, and 15 bases lay in between. For the CDR3, the DNA is TGTGCCAGCAGTCTTCGGCGGGTGACGTCCTACGAGCAGTACTTC. Amino acids: CASSLRRVTSYEQYF.

The gene calls are TRBV30 and TRBJ1-1; D remains unclear. The V end lost 3 bases, the J end lost 5 bases, and 7 bases lay between the germline ends. The CDR3 loop spans 11 amino acids. The V gene's germline CDR1 is GTSNPN and CDR2 SVGIG (reference sequence). CDR3 bases: TGTGCCTGGAGAGACACGACTGAAGCTTTCTTT. Translated: CAWRDTTEAFF.

Regarding this clone: This likely stems from a read error, as it lies one base from a far larger clone. The sample holds other DNA sequences that translate to the same CDR3. CDR3 protein: CASSPSTSRVEWSFF. CDR3 DNA sequence: TGTGCCAGCAGCCCTTCCACCTCACGAGTTGAGTGGTCTTTCTTT. This chain joins TRBV7-8 and TRBJ1-1; D gene ambiguous. The germline gives CDR1 SGHVS, CDR2 FQNEAQ. There are 15 residues in the CDR3. Between the trimmed V and J ends, which lost 5 bases and 12 bases, there was a span of 25 bases.

Comment on this clone: A read error may be the cause here, since a much bigger clone is one base away. The chain couples TRBV27 to TRBJ2-5; the D gene is possibly TRBD1 (6 bases). Germline lookup yields CDR1 MNHEY and CDR2 SMNVEV (reference sequence). The CDR3 sequence is 13 residues long. The V end was cut by 9 bases, the J end by 5 bases, with 16 bases between. In DNA form, the CDR3 reads TGTGCCAGGAGGAACAGGGAGTCGGAGACCCAGTACTTC. It translates to CARRNRESETQYF.

The CDR3, as DNA: TGTGCCAGTAGTGCCGGGAGGGACGGTCACTACGAGCAGTACTTC. Protein sequence: CASSAGRDGHYEQYF. The genes are TRBV19 and TRBJ2-7; 8 bases agree with TRBD2. This CDR3 region has 15 residues. CDR1 LNHDA and CDR2 SQIVND come from the germline V gene (reference sequence). Trimming at V came to 5 bases and at J to 3 bases, leaving 9 bases not matched to a gene. The whole variable domain, remainder taken from reference TRBV19 and TRBJ2-7, is DGGITQSPKYLFRKEGQNVTLSCEQNLNHDAMYWYRQDPGQGLRLIYYSQIVNDFQKGDIAEGYSVSREKKESFPLTVTSAQKNPTAFYLCASSAGRDGHYEQYFGPGTRLTVT.

This chain joins TRBV11-2 and TRBJ2-1, with TRBD2 as a possible D gene (5 bases). Trimming cost V 1 base and J 4 bases, with 14 bases left between them. The germline V gene has CDR1 SGHAT and CDR2 FQNNGV. This CDR3 region has 16 residues. CDR3 sequence: CASSLVSWRPYNEQFF. CDR3 in DNA: TGTGCCAGCAGCTTAGTGAGCTGGAGGCCTTACAATGAGCAGTTCTTC.

This sequence joins TRBV18 and TRBJ2-2; 9 nucleotides align to TRBD2. The ends lost 6 bases at V and 3 bases at J; junction bases unmatched: 5. There are 15 residues in the CDR3. The germline CDR1 and CDR2 sequences are KGHSH and LQKENI. As DNA, the CDR3 is TGTGCCAGCTCGCGAGCGGGAGGTGACACCGGGGAGCTGTTTTTT. The encoded protein is CASSRAGGDTGELFF.

V is TRBV5-6 and J is TRBJ2-5; D is possibly TRBD2 (6 bases). The J call may be faulty, since TRBJ2-7 better matches the DNA end. Germline V gives CDR1 SGHDT, CDR2 YYEEEE. The CDR3 sequence is 14 residues long. CDR3: CASSFYGGIYEQYF. DNA for the CDR3: TGTGCCAGCAGCTTCTATGGCGGGATATACGAGCAGTACTTC.

Many counts were recorded for this clone. The chain is built from TRBV11-2 and TRBJ2-5; D is undetermined. Trimming shortened V by 3 bases and J by 5 bases, and 10 bases separated the two germline ends. Germline V gene data show CDR1 as SGHAT and CDR2 as FQNNGV. The CDR3 runs to 13 residues. DNA for the CDR3: TGTGCCAGCAGCTTCGGACCCCCGGAGACCCAGTACTTC. It is translated as CASSFGPPETQYF.

This chain connects TRBV28 to TRBJ1-2; possibly TRBD1 for D (5 bases). The V and J ends lost 4 bases and 7 bases respectively, with 22 bases between them. Germline V gene sequence: CDR1 MDHEN, CDR2 SYDVKM. This CDR3 has 16 amino acids. The CDR3 loop reads CASSYIALEQGTGYTF. The CDR3 DNA reads as TGTGCCAGCAGTTACATCGCACTAGAGCAGGGAACTGGCTACACCTTC.

The chain joins TRBV27 to TRBJ2-7; possible D gene TRBD2, 6 bases. The CDR3 loop spans 19 amino acids. Between the trimmed V and J ends, which lost 2 bases and 2 bases, there was a span of 25 bases. Germline V gene lookup returns CDR1 MNHEY and CDR2 SMNVEV (reference sequence). The CDR3: CASSLVRDFPLRGPYEQYF. The CDR3 DNA is TGTGCCAGCAGTTTAGTCCGGGACTTCCCGTTAAGAGGCCCCTACGAGCAGTACTTC.

Points on this clone: Just one base apart from a much larger clone, this may be a read error. The chain carries TRBV28 and TRBJ2-6; 12 bases align to TRBD1. The CDR3 sequence is 20 residues long. Germline CDR1 reads MDHEN; CDR2 reads SYDVKM. The CDR3 nucleotides are TGTGCCAGCAGGCATCCCGGGACAGGGGGCGAAAGCTCTGGGACCAACGTCCTGACTTTC. Translation: CASRHPGTGGESSGTNVLTF.

The chain employs TRBV11-2 and TRBJ2-7; D may be TRBD1 (6 bases). Between the trimmed V and J ends, which lost 0 bases and 6 bases, there was a span of 18 bases. The germline V gene encodes CDR1 SGHAT and CDR2 FQNNGV. The CDR3 totals 16 residues. The CDR3 sequence is CASSLDWYDRKGEQYF. CDR3 coding DNA: TGTGCCAGCAGCTTAGATTGGTATGACAGGAAAGGCGAGCAGTACTTC.

The V and J genes are TRBV6-6 and TRBJ2-3, with D maybe TRBD2 (5 bases). The ends were cut back, 3 bases at V and 0 bases at J, with 13 bases in the middle. CDR1 MNHNY and CDR2 SVGAGI come from the germline V gene (reference sequence). The CDR3 spans 16 residues. The CDR3 loop reads CASSYRLATSTDTQYF. The CDR3 region has the DNA TGTGCCAGCAGTTATCGTTTAGCGACTAGCACAGATACGCAGTATTTT.

V usage is TRBV14 and J usage is TRBJ2-1; 8 nucleotides agree with TRBD1. Germline lookup yields CDR1 SGHDN and CDR2 FVKESK. The trim removed 4 bases at V and 4 bases at J, leaving 12 bases unmatched. The CDR3 extends over 17 amino acids. As DNA, the CDR3 is TGTGCCAGCAGCCGGAGAGCCAGGGGGCATGTTTACAATGAGCAGTTCTTC. Translation gives CASSRRARGHVYNEQFF.